One and the same sample provided the 9 T cell receptor beta chains below, sequenced in a study of graft-versus-host responses after intestinal transplantation. Their antigens are not known. The table came from immunoSEQ multiplex PCR; TCRdb's copy has only in-frame clones and leaves some out. Altogether some 110,000 clones are present, around nine tenths being singletons, with the ten largest covering about 0.25%. Sequencing was performed on unstimulated CD4+ T cells sorted from spleen or lymph node cells, taken before transplant. These TCRs come from a human donor who was the organ donor for an intestinal transplant.

This clone has just a few counts. V is TRBV19 and J is TRBJ2-7, with a weak D call TRBD1 (5 bases). The CDR3 has 14 residues. The germline gives CDR1 LNHDA, CDR2 SQIVND (reference sequence). V was clipped by 2 bases and J by 1 base, with 9 bases between them. The CDR3 DNA sequence: TGTGCCAGTAGTATAAGCCAGGGTTCCTACGAGCAGTACTTC. The encoded protein is CASSISQGSYEQYF.

The genes are TRBV5-6 and TRBJ2-5; D is uncertain. Germline CDR1 and CDR2: SGHDT and YYEEEE. This CDR3 comprises 14 residues. Trimming shortened V by 1 base and J by 5 bases, and 12 bases separated the two germline ends. The CDR3 sequence is CASSLFGIGETQYF. The CDR3 nucleotides are TGTGCCAGCAGCTTGTTTGGGATAGGGGAGACCCAGTACTTC.

This rearrangement joins TRBV7-3 to TRBJ2-5; no clear D gene. Matching the DNA end better, TRBJ2-7 makes the J call doubtful. Germline CDR1 and CDR2: SGHTA and FQGTGA. The CDR3 is 13 residues long. CDR3 coding DNA: TGTGCCAGCAGCTTACCACAAAAAAACGAGCAGTACTTC. Its protein is CASSLPQKNEQYF.

V is TRBV19 and J is TRBJ2-1, with TRBD2 identical over 8 bases. The CDR3 spans 16 residues. The germline CDR1 and CDR2 sequences are LNHDA and SQIVND (reference sequence). Trimming at V came to 1 base and at J to 1 base, leaving 3 bases not matched to a gene. The CDR3 loop is CASSIVAGGSYNEQFF. CDR3 nucleotides: TGTGCCAGTAGTATAGTGGCGGGAGGATCCTACAATGAGCAGTTCTTC.

The chain carries TRBV19 and TRBJ2-1; 7 bases line up with TRBD1. The V segment lost 3 bases and the J segment 5 bases; nucleotides outside the gene matches: 4. CDR3 length equals 14 residues. Germline CDR1 LNHDA, CDR2 SQIVND (reference sequence). DNA of the CDR3: TGTGCCAGTAGTATGACAGGGTGGGACAATGAGCAGTTCTTC. It is translated as CASSMTGWDNEQFF.

The rearrangement uses TRBV11-2 and TRBJ2-2; D uncertain. In germline, CDR1 is SGHAT, CDR2 FQNNGV. The CDR3 sequence is 12 residues long. Trimming took off 5 bases at V and 6 bases at J, with 7 bases between the two ends. CDR3 sequence reads: CASSLVAGELFF. CDR3 DNA: TGTGCCAGCAGCCTAGTGGCCGGGGAGCTGTTTTTT.

There are a few counts of this clone. V is TRBV30 and J is TRBJ2-7; D possibly corresponds to TRBD1 (5 bases). Between the trimmed V and J ends, which lost 8 bases and 3 bases, there was a span of 11 bases. Germline values: CDR1 GTSNPN, CDR2 SVGIG (reference sequence). This CDR3 contains 11 residues. CDR3 sequence reads: CAGRVNYEQYF. CDR3 coding DNA: TGTGCCGGCAGGGTTAACTACGAGCAGTACTTC.

This chain links TRBV2 with TRBJ2-3; no clear D. The germline gives CDR1 SNHLY, CDR2 FYNNEI. The CDR3 runs 12 residues. Trimming took 3 bases from V and 3 from J, leaving 4 bases between them. CDR3 protein: CASSEGTDTQYF. CDR3 bases: TGTGCCAGCAGTGAGGGGACAGATACGCAGTATTTT.

This chain joins TRBV6-1 and TRBJ1-2; TRBD1 agrees at 7 bases. Germline values: CDR1 MNHNS, CDR2 SASEGT. The CDR3 length is 14 residues. Trimming took 7 bases from V and 1 from J; bases not matched to a gene: 6. The CDR3 region has the DNA TGTGCCAGCACAGGGGGGGAGATTAACTATGGCTACACCTTC. Translating gives CASTGGEINYGYTF.